The rows below give T cell receptor beta chains drawn from one sample of a study of blood T cell repertoires in COVID-19. Measured with immunoSEQ multiplex PCR; TCRdb has only the in-frame clones, and not every one. Of hundreds of thousands of clones listed, approximately 83% were seen once; the top ten hold about 3.2%. Sequencing input: PBMCs or T cells enriched from blood (not recorded which). The receptors stem from a woman aged 55-70 years who had recovered from COVID-19. Each CDR3 is given without its conserved first and last residue. Each record gives: V gene, CDR3 protein.

v_call: TRBV7-6
cdr3_aa: ASSPGQGPPNSNQPQH

v_call: TRBV5-6
cdr3_aa: ASSLRLAGSIGELF

v_call: TRBV18
cdr3_aa: ASSPFRQGQNTEAF

v_call: TRBV7-2
cdr3_aa: ASSLGTGPEGTLH

v_call: TRBV5-1
cdr3_aa: ASSLTGDSNQPQH

v_call: TRBV2
cdr3_aa: ASSTTGRTYNEQF

v_call: TRBV7-6
cdr3_aa: ASSLFRGRGNEQF

v_call: TRBV15
cdr3_aa: ATSTHRGGGYEQY

v_call: TRBV6-1
cdr3_aa: ASSEAGSEGYEQY

v_call: TRBV19
cdr3_aa: ASSPLNTEAF

v_call: TRBV11-1
cdr3_aa: ASSVAGTSYRQY

v_call: TRBV7-2
cdr3_aa: ASSPPRPGANTGELF

v_call: TRBV19
cdr3_aa: ASSITGINQPQH

v_call: TRBV7-9
cdr3_aa: ASSSPGPLH

v_call: TRBV7-2
cdr3_aa: ASSPGTDSIRGYT

v_call: TRBV9
cdr3_aa: ASSAAGTGETQY

v_call: TRBV5-8
cdr3_aa: ASSLKRGGRETQY

v_call: TRBV4-2
cdr3_aa: ASTYDRSREAF

v_call: TRBV7-9
cdr3_aa: ASSARQGLKNEQY

v_call: TRBV23-1
cdr3_aa: ASSQSGYGLAGVDTQY

v_call: TRBV7-3
cdr3_aa: ASSPPGQGSNEQF

v_call: TRBV13
cdr3_aa: ASSLEASGRYEQY

v_call: TRBV12-3/TRBV12-4
cdr3_aa: ASSLSGDEKLF

v_call: TRBV2
cdr3_aa: ASSEWTQNYGYT

v_call: TRBV7-2
cdr3_aa: ASSLGDRGHVGYT

v_call: TRBV7-8
cdr3_aa: ASSRSGNAYEQY

v_call: TRBV29-1
cdr3_aa: SVDGHMNTDTQY

v_call: TRBV9
cdr3_aa: ASSVGGTSGYNEQF

v_call: TRBV19
cdr3_aa: ASKGGRAGGELF

v_call: TRBV6-5
cdr3_aa: ASSPPNSNQPQH

v_call: TRBV19
cdr3_aa: ASSLQGASGYT

v_call: TRBV13
cdr3_aa: ASSRYGLAGADEQY